This TCR beta chain was observed in a study of early T cells in non-severe SARS-CoV-2 infection. About the study: Whole-blood bulk RNA, unsorted, was sequenced, and chains were unpaired.

TCRdb re-derived calls from the 5' RACE reads in MiXCR, one entry per CDR3 protein. There are approximately 48,000 distinct CDR3 sequences in the sample; about 6.3% occur only once, and 2.5% to 3% lies in the top ten. In this sample, this clonotype turned up a few times. The antigen is undetermined. General study results and limits: There was a bias toward anti-spike CD8 responses in VDJdb matching, which missed private and CD4 specificities.

The CDR3 contains 12 residues. CDR1 and CDR2 (germline): LNHDA, SQIVND (reference sequence). Trimming removed 10 bases from V and 4 bases from J, with 11 bases in between. This material consisted of whole blood, taken at baseline. The TCR originated in an adult who was a healthcare worker with PCR-confirmed SARS-CoV-2 infection or an uninfected control (not recorded which). This chain joins TRBV19 and TRBJ1-5; D may be TRBD1 (5 bases). The CDR3 coding sequence is TGTGCCACTGACTCAGGGAATCAGCCCCAGCATTTT. It yields the protein CATDSGNQPQHF.